This TCR beta chain is from a study of shared clonotypes between healthy human individuals. Produced via immunoSEQ multiplex PCR; TCRdb's table is partial and in-frame only. The table includes some 1,100,000 clones, about 80% detected once. V was trimmed by 2 bases and J by 4 bases, leaving 4 bases between them. The CDR3 is 12 residues long. Germline lookup yields CDR1 KGHSH and CDR2 LQKENI. Study results and caveats: The study found lower generation probabilities in non-shared clonotypes than in those shared by all four donors.

For this clone: Its antigen is as yet unknown.

Sample: memory CD4+ T cells from PBMCs. Subset meaning: CD45RA-negative fraction. This receptor was identified in a man younger than 35 in good health. Some clones in this sample may be carry-over from other donors' samples. The genes are TRBV18 and TRBJ2-3; D not certain. DNA of the CDR3: TGTGCCAGCTCACCAATGGCAGATACGCAGTATTTT. Protein product: CASSPMADTQYF.